Presented here are 9 T cell receptor beta chains from one specimen sequenced in a study of early stage breast cancer tumors. The data were produced by immunoSEQ multiplex PCR, yet TCRdb's version contains in-frame clones alone and is incomplete. The data hold fewer than 90,000 clones, with more than 65% observed a single time. The specimen was blood. These receptor sequences come from a person between 60 and 69 years old with breast cancer.

The chain joins TRBV29-1 to TRBJ2-3, with D maybe TRBD1 (5 bases). CDR1 and CDR2 from the germline V gene are SQVTM and ANQGSEA. The germline V and J ends were trimmed by 6 bases and 0 bases, with 13 bases remaining between them. This CDR3 has 14 amino acids. In DNA, the CDR3 is TGCAGCGTCCCTGACAGAGCTAGCACAGATACGCAGTATTTT. This encodes CSVPDRASTDTQYF.

The chain is built from TRBV21-1 and TRBJ1-1. TRBV21-1 is recorded as a pseudogene. The CDR3 has 13 residues. CDR3 residues: CASSKNGGVEAFF. The CDR3 DNA reads TGTGCCAGCAGCAAAAACGGGGGTGTTGAAGCTTTCTTT.

This chain connects TRBV6-1 to TRBJ1-1; D uncertain. The CDR3 spans 13 residues. Germline V gives CDR1 MNHNS, CDR2 SASEGT. Trimming took 4 bases from V and 3 from J, leaving 9 bases between them. CDR3: CASSVSPYTEAFF. CDR3 coding DNA: TGTGCCAGCAGTGTAAGCCCGTACACTGAAGCTTTCTTT.

The CDR3 region has the DNA TGTGCCAGCAGCGACAGAAACACAGATACGCAGTATTTT. This gives the protein CASSDRNTDTQYF. This chain uses TRBV5-6 with TRBJ2-3, with D possibly matching TRBD1 (5 bases). V was shortened by 4 bases and J by 2 bases, with 8 bases between the two germline ends. CDR1 and CDR2 (germline): SGHDT, YYEEEE. The CDR3 is 13 residues long.

J is TRBJ1-3 and V is TRBV11-2; possible D gene TRBD1, 6 bases. The V gene's germline CDR1 is SGHAT and CDR2 FQNNGV. This CDR3 contains 15 residues. V was cut by 5 bases and J by 3 bases, with 14 bases left in between. The CDR3 bases are TGTGCCAGCAGCCAGTCGACAGGAGGTGGAAACACCATATATTTT. Its protein product is CASSQSTGGGNTIYF.

The rearrangement uses TRBV18 and TRBJ2-7; 11 bases match TRBD1. The CDR3 has 15 amino acids. With V trimmed by 3 bases and J by 1 base, 2 bases remained unmatched. The V gene's germline CDR1 is KGHSH and CDR2 LQKENI. CDR3 region: CASSPGTGGSYEQYF. DNA of the CDR3: TGTGCCAGCTCACCGGGGACAGGGGGATCCTACGAGCAGTACTTC.

The V call is TRBV30, the J call TRBJ1-1; no clear D gene. This CDR3 contains 13 residues. CDR1 GTSNPN and CDR2 SVGIG come from the germline V gene (reference sequence). Trimming stripped 2 bases from V and 5 bases from J, with 12 bases between. The CDR3 here is CAWSKSGETEAFF. The CDR3 DNA follows: TGTGCCTGGAGTAAATCTGGGGAAACTGAAGCTTTCTTT.

The chain uses TRBV5-6 and TRBJ1-1, with 7 bases that match TRBD1. V was pared by 5 bases and J by 5 bases, with 9 bases of the junction left unmatched. Per germline, CDR1 SGHDT and CDR2 YYEEEE. CDR3 length equals 14 residues. CDR3 in DNA: TGTGCCAGCAGTTACCAGGGGGGCGGTACTGAAGCTTTCTTT. It encodes CASSYQGGGTEAFF.

This sequence joins TRBV5-5 and TRBJ1-4, with 10 bases matching TRBD1. Germline V gene sequence: CDR1 SGHKS, CDR2 YYEKEE (reference sequence). This CDR3 comprises 14 residues. The V and J ends lost 5 bases and 6 bases, in that order; junction bases with no gene match: 4. CDR3 in amino acids: CASSPGTGDEKLFF. DNA for the CDR3: TGTGCCAGCAGTCCCGGGACAGGGGATGAAAAACTGTTTTTT. The full variable domain, rest sourced from reference TRBV5-5 and TRBJ1-4, is DAGVTQSPTHLIKTRGQQVTLRCSPISGHKSVSWYQQVLGQGPQFIFQYYEKEERGRGNFPDRFSARQFPNYSSELNVNALLLGDSALYLCASSPGTGDEKLFFGSGTQLSVL.